This passage covers 25 T cell receptor beta chains from one sample sequenced in a study of cytomegalovirus exposure and HLA in healthy donors. Primers: 60 Vbeta forward and 13 Jbeta reverse. TCRdb keeps only in-frame clones here, not all; method: immunoSEQ multiplex PCR. The table shows 140,000 to 150,000 clones, with 75% to 80% occurring only once. Sequences were obtained from PBMCs. These receptors came from a male donor in good health and CMV-seronegative.

This chain links TRBV6-5 with TRBJ1-4; D is unresolved. Per the germline V gene, CDR1 is MNHEY and CDR2 is SVGAGI. Trimming shortened V by 5 bases and J by 7 bases, and 14 bases separated the two germline ends. The length of the CDR3 is 14 residues. DNA for the CDR3: TGTGCCAGCAGTGTACAGAATGTGGGTGAAAAACTGTTTTTT. Protein: CASSVQNVGEKLFF.

This chain connects TRBV10-3 to TRBJ2-5; the D is unclear. Between the trimmed V and J ends, which lost 5 bases and 5 bases, there was a span of 9 bases. The CDR3 runs to 12 residues. Germline V lookup: CDR1 ENHRY, CDR2 SYGVKD. CDR3: CAISPTMETQYF. As DNA, the CDR3 is TGTGCCATCAGTCCTACTATGGAGACCCAGTACTTC.

The rearrangement joins TRBV27 to TRBJ1-6; D perhaps matches TRBD1 (6 bases). Germline CDR1 and CDR2: MNHEY and SMNVEV (reference sequence). The CDR3 totals 14 residues. The V gene lost 6 bases and the J gene lost 7 bases, with 13 bases spanning the gap. The CDR3 DNA follows: TGTGCCAGCAGGTACAGGGAAAGGAATTCACCCCTCCACTTT. Its protein is CASRYRERNSPLHF.

This chain joins TRBV15 and TRBJ2-3; 8 bases match TRBD2. Trimming cost V 4 bases and J 5 bases; bases outside gene matches: 5. Germline CDR1 LNHNV, CDR2 YYDKDF (reference sequence). The CDR3 contains 14 residues. CDR3 sequence reads: CATSKGLDRDTQYF. The CDR3 DNA sequence: TGTGCCACCAGCAAGGGACTAGACAGAGATACGCAGTATTTT.

This chain connects TRBV5-1 to TRBJ2-5; the match to TRBD1 covers 9 bases. CDR1 SGHRS and CDR2 YFSETQ come from the germline V gene. V lost 0 bases and J lost 1; bases outside the gene matches: 4. The CDR3 loop spans 16 amino acids. The CDR3 DNA follows: TGCGCCAGCAGCTTGGCTGGGACAGGGCCCCAAGAGACCCAGTACTTC. Amino acid sequence: CASSLAGTGPQETQYF.

On this clone: Sequence at one end of the junction differs from germline and may be a read error. V and J are TRBV7-9 and TRBJ1-1; TRBD1 aligns across 7 bases. This CDR3 is 17 amino acids long. The V gene's germline CDR1 is SEHNR and CDR2 FQNEAQ (reference sequence). CDR3 loop: CSSSPSLGTDMNTEAFF. The CDR3 region has the DNA TGTTCCAGCAGCCCATCCCTCGGGACAGACATGAACACTGAAGCTTTCTTT.

With regard to this clone: Sequence at one end of the junction differs from germline and may be a read error. The V call is TRBV30, the J call TRBJ1-1; 8 bases are shared with TRBD1. The CDR3 length is 17 residues. Germline V gene lookup returns CDR1 GTSNPN and CDR2 SVGIG (reference sequence). CDR3 nucleotide sequence: TGTGCCTGGAGTGTACGATGGGACAGGATAGGGAACGCTGAAGCTTTCTTT. It yields the protein CAWSVRWDRIGNAEAFF. Variable domain in full (rest from reference TRBV30 and TRBJ1-1): SQTIHQWPATLVQPVGSPLSLECTVEGTSNPNLYWYRQAAGRGLQLLFYSVGIGQISSEVPQNLSASRPQDRQFILSSKKLLLSDSGFYLCAWSVRWDRIGNAEAFFGQGTRLTVV.

The gene calls are TRBV7-2 and TRBJ2-5; D is ambiguous. The ends were cut back, 7 bases at V and 7 bases at J, with 16 bases in the middle. Germline loops: CDR1 SGHTA, CDR2 FQGNSA. The CDR3 extends over 13 amino acids. The CDR3 loop is CASTPDARGTQYF. The CDR3 region has the DNA TGTGCCAGCACCCCCGACGCCCGAGGGACCCAGTACTTC.

The rearrangement uses TRBV11-2 and TRBJ1-1; 9 nucleotides align to TRBD1. The length of the CDR3 is 15 residues. V shed 4 bases and J 1 base; nucleotides not matched to a gene: 4. The germline V gene has CDR1 SGHAT and CDR2 FQNNGV. The CDR3 DNA follows: TGTGCCAGCAGCTCCCCGGACAGGGGGAACACTGAAGCTTTCTTT. This encodes CASSSPDRGNTEAFF.

This clone showed up just a few times. The rearrangement uses TRBV2 and TRBJ2-5, with 8 positions matching TRBD2. The CDR3 loop spans 14 amino acids. Per germline, CDR1 SNHLY and CDR2 FYNNEI. V was pared by 7 bases and J by 2 bases, with 6 bases of the junction left unmatched. The CDR3 is CASTSGGLQETQYF. The CDR3 nucleotides read TGTGCCAGCACGAGCGGGGGCCTACAAGAGACCCAGTACTTC.

This chain uses TRBV7-6 with TRBJ2-7; 8 bases match TRBD2. Trimming took 3 bases from V and 6 from J; bases not matched to a gene: 10. The CDR3 has 15 amino acids. Germline loops: CDR1 SGHVS, CDR2 FNYEAQ. The CDR3 DNA follows: TGTGCCAGCAGCTTGGGGACTAGTAAAATTCGCGAGCAGTACTTC. It specifies CASSLGTSKIREQYF.

The chain employs TRBV5-1 and TRBJ2-1, with D perhaps matching TRBD2 (5 bases). The CDR3 spans 16 residues. Germline V gene sequence: CDR1 SGHRS, CDR2 YFSETQ. The V gene lost 0 bases and the J gene lost 0 bases, with 10 bases spanning the gap. This CDR3 reads CASSLEVGSSYNEQFF. Here the CDR3 DNA reads TGCGCCAGCAGCTTGGAAGTGGGGAGCTCCTACAATGAGCAGTTCTTC.

The genes are TRBV27 and TRBJ1-2; D is perhaps TRBD1 (5 bases). CDR3 length: 15 amino acids. Germline CDR1 and CDR2: MNHEY and SMNVEV (reference sequence). V dropped 5 bases and J dropped 4 bases, with 17 bases sitting between them. CDR3 residues: CASSPTQVRGYGYTF. The CDR3 coding sequence is TGTGCCAGCAGTCCCACACAGGTCAGAGGCTATGGCTACACCTTC.

The CDR3 nucleotides are TGTGCCAGCAGCCAAGGGGTAGGGGAGAACACTGAAGCTTTCTTT. Amino acid sequence: CASSQGVGENTEAFF. The chain combines TRBV4-2 with TRBJ1-1; D might be TRBD1 (5 bases). Between the trimmed V and J ends, which lost 1 base and 1 base, there was a span of 10 bases. CDR3 size: 15 residues. The V gene's germline CDR1 is LGHNA and CDR2 YNFKEQ.

The genes are TRBV9 and TRBJ1-2; 10 bases align to TRBD1. The CDR3 loop spans 15 amino acids. Germline V lookup: CDR1 SGDLS, CDR2 YYNGEE. With 5 bases clipped from V and 5 bases from J, the junction kept 9 bases outside the gene matches. CDR3 nucleotide sequence: TGTGCCAGCAGTCTAGGACAGGGGGGCCCTTATGGCTACACCTTC. It is translated as CASSLGQGGPYGYTF.

This clone was seen a single time. This chain uses TRBV11-1 with TRBJ2-7; TRBD2 matches 13 bases. CDR1 SGHAT and CDR2 FQDESV come from the germline V gene (reference sequence). The J segment lost 4 bases and the V segment lost 5 bases, leaving 5 bases of the junction unmatched. CDR3 length: 15 amino acids. CDR3 sequence (DNA): TGTGCCAGCAGCGACAGGACTAGCGGGGGATACGAGCAGTACTTC. This translates into CASSDRTSGGYEQYF.

The chain uses TRBV6-1 and TRBJ2-1; D is possibly TRBD2 (5 bases). The CDR3 totals 12 residues. Germline CDR1 and CDR2: MNHNS and SASEGT. V was cut by 7 bases and J by 7 bases, with 11 bases left in between. The CDR3 sequence is CASIPEGNEQFF. The CDR3 DNA sequence: TGTGCCAGCATCCCCGAGGGTAATGAGCAGTTCTTC.

This clone was observed once. The chain recombines TRBV7-9 with TRBJ2-7; D not certain. V was shortened by 5 bases and J by 2 bases, with 4 bases between the two germline ends. Germline lookup yields CDR1 SEHNR and CDR2 FQNEAQ (reference sequence). This CDR3 contains 11 residues. CDR3 in DNA: TGTGCCAGCAGCAACACCTACGAGCAGTACTTC. Protein: CASSNTYEQYF.

In its sample, this clone was seen a few times. V is TRBV2 and J is TRBJ2-7, with 7 nucleotides matching TRBD1. The CDR3 contains 15 residues. Germline-derived CDR1 and CDR2 are SNHLY and FYNNEI. The V and J ends lost 5 bases and 1 base, in that order; junction bases with no gene match: 8. The CDR3 region is CASSTGAVNSYEQYF. CDR3 DNA sequence: TGTGCCAGCAGTACAGGGGCCGTAAATTCCTACGAGCAGTACTTC. The full variable domain, with the rest looked up from reference TRBV2 and TRBJ2-7, is EPEVTQTPSHQVTQMGQEVILRCVPISNHLYFYWYRQILGQKVEFLVSFYNNEISEKSEIFDDQFSVERPDGSNFTLKIRSTKLEDSAMYFCASSTGAVNSYEQYFGPGTRLTVT.

The rearrangement joins TRBV10-2 to TRBJ2-1, with TRBD2 identical over 12 bases. There are 14 residues in the CDR3. Trimming cost V 5 bases and J 5 bases; bases outside gene matches: 1. CDR1 WSHSY and CDR2 SAAADI come from the germline V gene. Written as DNA, the CDR3 is TGCGCCAGCAGTTGGACTAGCGGGAACAATGAGCAGTTCTTC. Protein sequence: CASSWTSGNNEQFF.

This clone was found a few times. This chain connects TRBV28 to TRBJ1-5; a possible D gene is TRBD1 (5 bases). The CDR3 loop spans 15 amino acids. Germline V gene sequence: CDR1 MDHEN, CDR2 SYDVKM. With 5 bases removed from V and 0 bases from J, the gap between germline ends came to 11 bases. CDR3 sequence (DNA): TGTGCCAGCAGTCCCGGGGGGGTTAGCAATCAGCCCCAGCATTTT. This codes for CASSPGGVSNQPQHF.

This clone has only one observation. V is TRBV6-1 and J is TRBJ2-5; 11 bases fit TRBD1. The CDR3 runs to 17 residues. Germline CDR1 is MNHNS and CDR2 is SASEGT. The V segment lost 2 bases and the J segment 1 base; nucleotides outside the gene matches: 6. The CDR3 DNA sequence: TGTGCCAGCAGTGAATGGGGGACAGGGGGTGCCCAAGAGACCCAGTACTTC. Its protein product is CASSEWGTGGAQETQYF.

The chain is built from TRBV2 and TRBJ2-3, with D possibly TRBD2 on 5 matching bases. The germline V gene encodes CDR1 SNHLY and CDR2 FYNNEI. The germline V and J ends were trimmed by 7 bases and 1 base, with 15 bases remaining between them. The CDR3 length is 15 residues. The CDR3 sequence: CASTGLTPRTDTQYF. The CDR3, as DNA: TGTGCCAGCACAGGACTCACGCCGCGCACAGATACGCAGTATTTT.

This chain joins TRBV2 and TRBJ2-3, with D possibly being TRBD1 (6 bases). The CDR3 spans 15 residues. V was trimmed by 7 bases and J by 3 bases, leaving 17 bases between them. CDR1 SNHLY and CDR2 FYNNEI come from the germline V gene. CDR3 nucleotides: TGTGCCAGCACCCTTGGTTACAGGGCGACAGATACGCAGTATTTT. As protein: CASTLGYRATDTQYF. Full variable domain (rest looked up from reference TRBV2 and TRBJ2-3): EPEVTQTPSHQVTQMGQEVILRCVPISNHLYFYWYRQILGQKVEFLVSFYNNEISEKSEIFDDQFSVERPDGSNFTLKIRSTKLEDSAMYFCASTLGYRATDTQYFGPGTRLTVL.

The CDR3 coding sequence is TGTGCCAGCAACCCCCACAGGGGGCGATGCGAGCAGTACTTC. Its protein product is CASNPHRGRCEQYF. The genes are TRBV7-2 and TRBJ2-7; 9 nucleotides line up with TRBD1. V gave up 7 bases and J gave up 6 bases; unmatched junction bases: 10. The length of the CDR3 is 14 residues. CDR1 is SGHTA, CDR2 FQGNSA, per germline.